This T cell receptor beta chain was profiled in a study of cytomegalovirus exposure and HLA in healthy donors (dated by TCRdb to about 2017). A note on the overall study: An earlier analysis of some 620 of the donors reported approximately 260 Gb of sequence data and 117 million unique TCR beta sequences obtained from roughly 180 million T cells. Every discovery cohort repertoire had been produced on one sequencing platform. The number of typed donors differed by locus: about 629-630 for A, B, C, DRB1 and DQB1; approximately 540 for DQA1; 606 for DPA1; and around 470 for DPB1. Both class I and class II loci were covered by HLA typing, at four-digit resolution. Roughly five DR-DQ haplotypes were handled as single units for association and clustering because linkage in the cohort was strong. An early release covering roughly 600 HLA-typed donors comprised roughly 300 gigabases of sequencing data and around 85 million unique TCR sequences. Rather than using new phenotypic data, the later analysis identified candidate immune exposures from TCR beta sequences and from how often those sequences occurred across donors. Donor age, sex, ethnicity and CMV serostatus were compiled alongside the repertoire data. The genetic ancestry cluster associated with self-reported Caucasian donors included 81% of the 350 to 500 genotyped donors. A later analysis re-analyzed previously published TCR beta repertoires from 650 to 800 donors and added high-resolution HLA genotyping to study TCR occurrence patterns. To predict cytomegalovirus infection status, the study brought together high-throughput TCR immunosequencing, statistical association of individual TCRs with disease status, and machine learning. In a later genetic analysis, genome-wide SNP genotypes for about 55% of the roughly 670 donors were used, and that subset was treated as a discovery cohort. The study profiled the T cell repertoires of hundreds of subjects by immunosequencing and related them to cytomegalovirus serostatus. An earlier analysis of a few hundred of the donors applied high-throughput TCR beta sequencing to assess whether each TCR beta V gene segment acted as functional or pseudogenic. Among 398 genotyped donors of the cohort, an average of roughly 240,000 unique TCR beta nucleotide sequences were sequenced per donor, roughly 18% of them non-productive. The study aimed to test whether signatures of past pathogen exposure could be identified by cataloging public T cell receptors. Along with the approximately 700-subject first cohort, a separate validation cohort of over a hundred different subjects was used.

The cohort comprised 550 to 700 healthy bone marrow donors. All cohort members were sampled while nominally healthy, although unrecorded immune exposures were likely present. The donor tested CMV seropositive, placing the donor among the 250 to 300 seropositive members of the cohort. A peripheral blood sample was collected from each donor, and TCR beta sequencing was performed on peripheral blood mononuclear cells. The Qiagen DNeasy Blood Extraction Kit was used to extract genomic DNA from the blood cell samples. As to this clone: Its cognate antigen has yet to be identified. Base-call qualities are not available, and no considerably larger clone is one nucleotide away.

General findings and caveats noted by the study authors: In a later analysis, several top co-occurrence clusters were reported to appear linked to parvovirus B19, influenza, CMV and Epstein-Barr virus. Some IMGT-functional V segments, including TRBV6-2 and TRBV6-3, could not be distinguished by the 87-base-pair reads and were therefore excluded. In vitro tests confirmed that a few of the cytomegalovirus-associated TCR beta chains recognize cytomegalovirus antigens. It was suggested by the authors that the approach could potentially be generalized to other disease states and immunological phenotypes. In a later analysis, HLA-associated TCR beta chains were found to be more clonally expanded and to have lower generation probabilities than equally common non-associated chains. CMV serostatus was the only immune exposure information available for the cohort. A further reported finding was that TCR beta sequences accurately predicted the HLA-A and HLA-B alleles for most subjects in the first cohort. According to a later analysis, most CMV-associated TCR beta chains appeared to be HLA-restricted, and the HLA associations seemed to be driven largely by CMV exposure. The study gave a list of over 150 TCR beta chains associated with cytomegalovirus. Presence/absence analyses assumed roughly uniform sequencing depth across donors, an assumption that may not hold. While some public TCRs were present in many individuals, most TCR sequences turned up only very rarely across donors. Compared with the 666-donor mean, donors in an Asian-associated ancestry cluster had fewer N-insertions in productive TCRs, according to a later genetic analysis. Linkage disequilibrium might explain the correlated functional status among segregating V segments, but an unknown experimental factor could not be ruled out. Assigning TCR associations to individual alleles was difficult when HLA alleles, especially DR and DQ, strongly co-occurred. In a later analysis, some 18,000 TCR beta sequences were associated with specific HLA alleles at a false discovery rate of 0.05. A later genetic analysis associated a missense DCLRE1C variant with V-gene and J-gene trimming of TCR beta chains, and an independent cohort replicated the association. In this cohort, only TCR beta chains were sequenced, and detectable features were limited by the absence of alpha or paired-chain data. Over 15 rarely observed V segments, including chromosome 9 orphons, were excluded from the earlier analysis of some 590 of the donors because counts were too low. In a later analysis, the rate of TCR association differed among HLA loci, with DRB1 alleles having the most associated TCRs and HLA-C alleles having the fewest. The classifier was reported to diagnose cytomegalovirus status with high specificity and sensitivity in both the original and validation cohorts. Because HLA typing was missing for some donors at each locus, association tests included only the typed subset. An earlier analysis of roughly 570 of the donors showed that most TCR beta V segments appeared in productive rearrangements either about 90% or about 30% of the time, which broadly matched IMGT annotations. A cluster of highly shared sequence variants was judged likely to be a technical artifact of the sequencing pipeline.

V drops 4 bases and J drops 4 bases, leaving 10 bases in between. From a lookup of the germline V gene, CDR1 and CDR2 are SQVTM and ANQGSEA. From the cysteine up to the phenylalanine, the CDR3 has a length of 13 residues. Only the CDR3 DNA stays, 39 bases, in frame from base 1. Library creation used the immunoSEQ multiplex PCR assay. A mixture of 60 forward primers for TCR Vbeta segments and 13 reverse primers for TCR Jbeta segments was used in the multiplex PCR. A multiplex PCR assay on genomic DNA amplified the CDR3 region of rearranged TCR beta genes. Amplified TCR beta libraries were sequenced as 87-base-pair reads on the Illumina HiSeq System. Concerning the study's data processing: A later analysis tallied approximately 87 million unique TCR beta chains across the 550 to 850 repertoires, and some 12 million of those chains were shared by two or more donors. Raw reads were error-corrected and collapsed into unique sequences with a nearest-neighbor algorithm that merged closely related sequences to remove PCR and sequencing errors. V, D and J gene segments were assigned by aligning CDR3 sequences to IMGT reference sequences. For a sequence to be retained, a match of at least six nucleotides was required to both a V gene segment and a J gene segment. Rearrangements were classified as productive when the CDR3 lacked stop codons and remained in frame with V and J, and all other rearrangements were classified as non-productive. Following IMGT convention, CDR3 was defined as the stretch from the second conserved V-encoded cysteine up to the conserved J-encoded phenylalanine. Sequences without an unambiguous match to a single V gene segment were excluded from the earlier analysis of almost 600 of the donors. In an earlier analysis of approximately 550 of the donors, V segments were called functional above 56.7% productive rearrangements and were called segregating when the between-donor standard deviation exceeded 5%. A statistical classification framework was built for diagnosing cytomegalovirus status from the catalog of TCR beta chain sequences. In a later analysis, V and J genes were assigned by comparing TCR nucleotide sequences against IMGT/GENE-DB human TR gene sequences. Using the TCRdist pipeline, a later analysis assigned CDR3 sequences along with most-parsimonious VDJ recombination scenarios. In a later analysis, each TCR beta chain was defined by its CDR3 amino acid sequence together with its V-gene family, and reads lacking a unique V-gene family were excluded. A later analysis removed over 500 highly shared, low-generation-probability nucleotide sequences to deal with suspected cross-contamination and a sequencing artifact. In a later analysis, a clonal expansion index was calculated for each public chain from normalized within-repertoire ranks of inferred template counts. In a later analysis, generation probabilities were computed using a VDJ recombination model fitted to out-of-frame rearrangements, and the results were checked against IGoR. In a later analysis, TCR-TCR, TCR-HLA and TCR-CMV co-occurrence was scored with hypergeometric tests, and a repertoire-size bias correction was applied to TCR pairs. False discovery rates were estimated in a later analysis by permuting HLA or CMV assignments 20 times. In a later analysis, co-occurring TCRs were grouped with DBSCAN, and TCRdist sequence similarity was added when clustering was performed within HLA-allele-positive subsets. Repertoires with fewer than 30,000 or more than 120,000 public chains were left out of co-occurrence clustering, as were five repertoires with anomalous nucleotide sharing. This immuneACCESS table, as held by TCRdb, lists in-frame sequences with V and J called but not all clones. Of the missing ones, under half trace to an unresolved V gene in checked studies; the others have no known cause. V and J calls and clone size come straight from that table; D and trimming were deduced from the DNA. The sample table shows about 130,000 clones, and around 80% are seen once. Around 7% of the sample comes from the top ten.

Sequenced: PBMCs. This sequence uses TRBV29-1 and TRBJ2-2; the D gene is perhaps TRBD1, on 5 matching bases. This receptor was taken from a man aged 35-49 years in good health and CMV-seropositive. The CDR3 protein: CSVGPQGTGELFF. The DNA reads TGCAGCGTTGGTCCTCAGGGCACCGGGGAGCTGTTTTTT.